This TCR beta chain was retrieved from a study of shared clonotypes between healthy human individuals (dated by TCRdb to 2020 to 2021). A note on the overall study: The cohort included three men and a couple of women between 18 and 49 years of age. To estimate repertoire size and how much clonotype sharing occurs between individuals, the study deeply sequenced the blood TCR repertoires of five or six healthy adults. Per donor, leukapheresis produced somewhere between about 0.94 and 9 billion PBMCs. For each donor, CD4 naive and CD4 memory were each given three plates, CD8 naive was given two plates, and CD8 memory was given one plate. To increase sequencing depth and limit assay-specific biases, TCR repertoire library preparation and sequencing were carried out by different laboratories using diverse techniques.

Broader findings and caveats from the paper: Because the study included only a small number of donors, the genetic and exposure-history diversity represented was limited. When a few donors were compared, the shared fraction of clonotypes was roughly 5% for naive CD4, less than 4% for naive CD8, 2.3% for memory CD4, and roughly 0.4% for memory CD8. Based on pairwise subsampling, the degree of clonotype sharing among donors was expected to be affected by sequencing depth. Even with the large sequencing depth, rarefaction of the sorted-subset datasets indicated that sequencing was incomplete. Sampling was limited to blood, and TCR repertoires in tissue likely differ from TCR repertoires in blood. Compared with non-shared clonotypes, clonotypes shared by all four sorted-subset donors had higher generation probabilities. Naive subsets generally had larger estimated clonotype richness than memory subsets.

Using the deep immunoSEQ assay, TCR CDR3 regions were amplified from genomic DNA by multiplex PCR. For each cell subset, the extracted genomic DNA was distributed evenly across all wells of several immunoSEQ 96-well plates, and each plate served as one replicate. For sorted subsets, each replicate PCR was loaded with 200 ng genomic DNA, equivalent to about 30,000 T cell genomes. Purified libraries were measured with a Qubit 3.0 fluorometer, size-checked on a Bioanalyzer 2100, and measured again with the KAPA Library Quantification kit. Every immunoSEQ 96-well plate was sequenced on a dedicated single-read 150-cycle Illumina NextSeq 550 flow cell. The original pipeline was this. The immunoSEQ output contained only junctional sequences without quality scores, so filtering could not match that applied to full-length reads. Sequences were annotated with PyIR, a Python wrapper for IgBLAST v1.9, and V/J genes and CDR3 were assigned using IMGT germline references. Reads were filtered out if the reads had weak V/J assignments (E-value above 1e-6), no CDR3, stop codons, out-of-frame junctions, or ambiguous translated residues. A V3J clonotype was defined by an identical inferred V gene, J gene, and CDR3 amino acid sequence. To compute the percentage overlap between repertoires, the number of shared unique clonotypes was divided by the size of the smaller repertoire. Richness of each repertoire was evaluated using RTK rarefaction, the Chao1 estimator, and Recon v2.1 estimates of unobserved clonotypes. OLGA was used to compute generation probabilities for all TCRbeta clonotypes that the gDNA method yielded from a handful of donors. This immuneACCESS table, as held by TCRdb, lists in-frame sequences with V and J called but not all clones. Of the missing ones, under half trace to an unresolved V gene in checked studies; the others have no known cause. V, J and clone size derive from that table, while D and trimming were established from the DNA sequence. Recorded for this sample are about 680,000 clones; 92% of them occurred a single time. The ten largest make up approximately 24% of the sample.

Taken from the germline V gene, the CDR1 and CDR2 loops are SGDLS and YYNGEE. The CDR3 spans 16 residues, from the cysteine through the phenylalanine. Of the read, only the CDR3 DNA is kept; its 48 bases are in frame from base 1. Ends trimmed: V by 3 bases, J by 3 bases; bases unmatched to a gene: 4. Comments on this clone: Its antigen is still unknown. No much larger clonotype is one base removed from it; base qualities were not supplied.

CD8 naive samples consisted of CD45RO-negative cells that were positively selected for CCR7, yielding a CD45RA+CCR7+ population without TemRA cells. Healthy HIV-negative adults with no recently reported acute infections or vaccinations were included as donors. Every donor was a Caucasian adult living in Nashville, Tennessee, USA. Blood was collected by leukapheresis, and PBMCs were isolated by Ficoll-Histopaque density gradient centrifugation and then cryopreserved in liquid nitrogen vapor phase. Analytical flow cytometry was used to check the purity and quantity of every magnetically sorted T cell population. Genomic DNA was isolated from each sorted fraction and quantified by UV absorbance on a Nanodrop 2000c.

Sequencing was performed on naive CD8+ T cells sorted from blood. Read against the paper, the sample's cell subset or site label means: CD45RA+CCR7+. In this chain, TRBV9 is recombined with TRBJ2-3, with 13 bases in between that match TRBD2. The receptor was isolated from a man between 25 and 39 years old in good health. The CDR3 sequence is CASSARLAGGTDTQYF. The DNA is TGTGCCAGCAGCGCCCGACTAGCGGGAGGAACAGATACGCAGTATTTT.